Only a few counts were recorded for the clone carrying this T cell receptor (beta chain). The antigen remains unidentified. Germline CDR1 MDHEN, CDR2 SYDVKM. The ends lost 2 bases at V and 7 bases at J; junction bases unmatched: 7. The CDR3 extends over 15 amino acids. The sample is drawn from a study of tumor-infiltrating lymphocytes in localized non-small cell lung cancer. Notes on the study in general: Each assay used a separate piece of the same tissue. Tumor T-cell fraction from TCR sequencing was not associated with recurrence-free survival (p = 0.61).

The repertoire was sequenced with immunoSEQ multiplex PCR; TCRdb's copy has only in-frame clones and lacks some. This table has about 16,000 clones, roughly 40% appearing once. The TCR comes from a human donor with non-small cell lung cancer. The sample comprised lung tumor tissue. The chain joins TRBV28 to TRBJ1-5; 8 bases line up with TRBD1. CDR3 sequence (DNA): TGTGCCAGCAGTTTAGGACAGGGCTTTCGGCAGCCCCAGCATTTT. It translates to CASSLGQGFRQPQHF. Full variable domain (missing parts from reference TRBV28 and TRBJ1-5): DVKVTQSSRYLVKRTGEKVFLECVQDMDHENMFWYRQDPGLGLRLIYFSYDVKMKEKGDIPEGYSVSREKKERFSLILESASTNQTSMYLCASSLGQGFRQPQHFGDGTRLSIL.